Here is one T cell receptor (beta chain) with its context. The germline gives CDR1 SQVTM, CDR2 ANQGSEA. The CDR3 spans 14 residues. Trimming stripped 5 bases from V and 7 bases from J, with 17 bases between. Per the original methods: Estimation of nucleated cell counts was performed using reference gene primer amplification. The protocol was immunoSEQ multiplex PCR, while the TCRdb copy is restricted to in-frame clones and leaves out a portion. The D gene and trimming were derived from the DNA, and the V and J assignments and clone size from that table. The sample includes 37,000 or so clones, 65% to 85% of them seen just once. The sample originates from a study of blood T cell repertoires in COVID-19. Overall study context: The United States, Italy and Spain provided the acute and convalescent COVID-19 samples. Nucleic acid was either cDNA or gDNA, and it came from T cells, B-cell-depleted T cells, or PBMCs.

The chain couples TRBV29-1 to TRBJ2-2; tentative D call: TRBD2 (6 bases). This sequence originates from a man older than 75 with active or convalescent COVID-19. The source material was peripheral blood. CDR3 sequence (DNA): TGCAGCGTTTACCGGGACTTCCCGGGCGGGGAGCTGTTTTTT. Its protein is CSVYRDFPGGELFF.